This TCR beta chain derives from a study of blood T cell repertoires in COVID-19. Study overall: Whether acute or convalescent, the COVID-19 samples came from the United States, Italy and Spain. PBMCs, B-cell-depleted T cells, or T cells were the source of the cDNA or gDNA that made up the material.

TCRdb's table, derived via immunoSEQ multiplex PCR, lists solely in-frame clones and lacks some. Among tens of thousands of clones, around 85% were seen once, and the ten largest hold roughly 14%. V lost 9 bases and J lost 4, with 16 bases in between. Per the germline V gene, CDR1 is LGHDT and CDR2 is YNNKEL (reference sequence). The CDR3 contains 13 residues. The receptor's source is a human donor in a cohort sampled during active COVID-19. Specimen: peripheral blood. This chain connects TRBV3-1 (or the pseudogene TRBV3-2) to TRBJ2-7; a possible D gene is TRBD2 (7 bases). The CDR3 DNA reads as TGTGCCAGTCGGAGGGGGGGAGAGTACGAGCAGTACTTC. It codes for CASRRGGEYEQYF.